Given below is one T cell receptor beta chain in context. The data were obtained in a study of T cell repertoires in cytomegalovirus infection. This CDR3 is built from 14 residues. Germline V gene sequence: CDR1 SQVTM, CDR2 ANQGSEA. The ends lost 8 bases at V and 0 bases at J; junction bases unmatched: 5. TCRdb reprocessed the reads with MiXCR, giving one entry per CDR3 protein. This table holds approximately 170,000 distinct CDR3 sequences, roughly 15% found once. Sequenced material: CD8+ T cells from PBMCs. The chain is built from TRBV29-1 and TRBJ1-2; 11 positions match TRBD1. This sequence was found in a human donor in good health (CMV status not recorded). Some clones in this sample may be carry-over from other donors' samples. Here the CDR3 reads CSTDRGPSNYGYTF. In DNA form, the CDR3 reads TGCAGCACGGACAGGGGGCCATCTAACTATGGCTACACCTTC. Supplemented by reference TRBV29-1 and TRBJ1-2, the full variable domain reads SAVISQKPSRDICQRGTSLTIQCQVDSQVTMMFWYRQQPGQSLTLIATANQGSEATYESGFVIDKFPISRPNLTFSTLTVSNMSPEDSSIYLCSTDRGPSNYGYTFGSGTRLTVV.